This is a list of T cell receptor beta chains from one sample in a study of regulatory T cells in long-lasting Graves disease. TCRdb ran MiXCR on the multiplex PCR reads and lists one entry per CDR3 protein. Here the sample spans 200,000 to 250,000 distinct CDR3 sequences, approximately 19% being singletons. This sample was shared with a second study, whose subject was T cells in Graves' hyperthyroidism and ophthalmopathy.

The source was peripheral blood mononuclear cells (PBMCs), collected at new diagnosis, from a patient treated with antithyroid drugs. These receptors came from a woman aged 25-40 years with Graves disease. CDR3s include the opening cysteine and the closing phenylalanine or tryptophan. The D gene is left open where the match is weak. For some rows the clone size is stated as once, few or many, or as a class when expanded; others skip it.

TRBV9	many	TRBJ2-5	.	TGTGCCAGCAGCGTCTCAGGGGCTATTGGACAAGAGACCCAGTACTTC	CASSVSGAIGQETQYF
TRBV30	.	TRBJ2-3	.	TGTGCCTGGGGACCTGGAATGACTAACACAGATACGCAGTATTTT	CAWGPGMTNTDTQYF
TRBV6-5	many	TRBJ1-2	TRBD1	TGTGCCAGCAGTTACGACAGGGGGAGGTCTTTCTATGGCTACACCTTC	CASSYDRGRSFYGYTF
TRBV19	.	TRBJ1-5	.	TGTGCCAGTACCCTGACCGTATATAGCAATCAGCCCCAGCATTTT	CASTLTVYSNQPQHF
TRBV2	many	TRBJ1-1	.	TGTGCCAGCAGTGAAGGGTCCTGGGAGGAACACACTGAAGCTTTCTTT	CASSEGSWEEHTEAFF
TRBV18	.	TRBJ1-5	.	TGTGCCAGCTCAGGATCGTTCGGGAGTCAGCCCCAGCATTTT	CASSGSFGSQPQHF
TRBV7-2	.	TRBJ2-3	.	TGTGCCAGCAGCCAAGAGGTCCCCAGGGCTACAGATACGCAGTATTTT	CASSQEVPRATDTQYF
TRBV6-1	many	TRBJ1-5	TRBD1	TGTGCCAGCAACCCGGACAGGGGTTGGACACAGCCCCAGCATTTT	CASNPDRGWTQPQHF
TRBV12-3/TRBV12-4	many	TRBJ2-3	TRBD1	TGTGCCAGCACCCCGACAGGGGCTGAAGATACGCAGTATTTT	CASTPTGAEDTQYF
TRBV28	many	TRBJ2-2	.	TGTGCCAGCAGAGGGCGCCCCGGGGAGCTGTTTTTT	CASRGRPGELFF
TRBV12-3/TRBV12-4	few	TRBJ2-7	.	TGTGCCAGCAGCCTGAGGGCGGGTCTCTCCTACGAGCAGTACTTC	CASSLRAGLSYEQYF
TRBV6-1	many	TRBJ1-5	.	TGTGCCAGCAGTGACAGGGGCAATCAGCCCCAGCATTTT	CASSDRGNQPQHF